Sequencing of this TCR beta chain was carried out in a study of cytomegalovirus exposure and HLA in healthy donors. With regard to this clone: Antigen: not known.

The CDR3 extends over 14 amino acids. Germline V CDR1 and CDR2: SGHNT, YYREEE (reference sequence). With V trimmed by 5 bases and J by 8 bases, 10 bases remained unmatched. Measured with immunoSEQ multiplex PCR; TCRdb has only the in-frame clones, and not every one. The sample carries about 98,000 clones, roughly nine tenths recorded once. General study points: In the 100 to 150 validation repertoires, more than 85% of cluster scores exceeded 0, per a later analysis.

Sequenced material: PBMCs. The sequence was collected from a man aged 18 to 29 in good health and CMV-seropositive. This chain joins TRBV5-4 and TRBJ1-2; 9 nucleotides align to TRBD1. CDR3 residues: CASSLVGQGYGYTF. The CDR3, as DNA: TGTGCCAGCAGTTTAGTGGGACAGGGATACGGCTACACCTTC.